This T cell receptor beta chain emerged from a study of Ad26.COV2.S vaccination and SARS-CoV-2 variants. Across the whole study: A participant enrolled in the COV1001 Ad26.COV2.S trial arm provided the sample.

About this clone: The antigen is undetermined.

The treatment here: some 19 received Ad26.COV2.S at low or high dose, single or two shots; 5 received placebo; per-sample allocation not given. Day 63 after the first injection of vaccine or placebo was the sampling time. Boston provided a donor who was an adult aged 18-55 years. An Ad26 vector was used to express Wuhan-strain SARS-CoV-2 spike as the vaccine. Findings of the study overall: Marked by substantial breadth, spike-specific CD8+ and CD4+ T cell responses were reportedly seen after vaccination.

Produced via immunoSEQ multiplex PCR; TCRdb's table is partial and in-frame only. The profile shows around 270,000 clones, around 88% of them singletons. V was clipped by 5 bases and J by 1 base; unmatched bases: 1. The germline V gene encodes CDR1 MNHNY and CDR2 SVGAGI (reference sequence). The CDR3 is 13 residues long. Specimen: peripheral blood, collected in a trial of Ad26.COV2.S vaccine versus placebo. This clonotype originated in a person between 18 and 65 years old who received the Ad26.COV2.S COVID-19 vaccine or a placebo. The chain combines TRBV6-6 with TRBJ1-1; TRBD1 aligns across 7 bases. CDR3 sequence (DNA): TGTGCCAGCAGTCGACAGGGGAACACTGAAGCTTTCTTT. Amino acid sequence: CASSRQGNTEAFF.